Listed below are T cell receptor beta chains from one sample, sequenced in a study of cytomegalovirus exposure and HLA in healthy donors. The table came from immunoSEQ multiplex PCR; TCRdb's copy has only in-frame clones and leaves some out. The sample yields 130,000 or so clones, about 90% seen once. Sequenced input: PBMCs. The receptors originated from a man younger than 40 in good health and CMV-seronegative. Both conserved end residues are part of each CDR3. A D gene is named only where the DNA matches it firmly. Size values are once, few and many counts, or a class for expanded clones, and some rows have none.

D gene: TRBD1
clone size: once
J gene: TRBJ1-1
V gene: TRBV4-2
CDR3 protein: CASSPSLSGQGRMNTEAFF
CDR3 DNA: TGTGCCAGCAGCCCAAGTCTCTCGGGACAGGGTAGGATGAACACTGAAGCTTTCTTT

D gene: TRBD1
clone size: .
J gene: TRBJ1-2
V gene: TRBV5-1
CDR3 protein: CASSLGTLGGQGYTF
CDR3 DNA: TGCGCCAGCAGCTTGGGGACTTTAGGGGGCCAAGGCTACACCTTC

D gene: .
clone size: .
J gene: TRBJ1-5
V gene: TRBV15
CDR3 protein: CATSREGGGQPQHF
CDR3 DNA: TGTGCCACCAGCAGAGAGGGCGGGGGTCAGCCCCAGCATTTT

D gene: TRBD1
clone size: .
J gene: TRBJ2-7
V gene: TRBV5-1
CDR3 protein: CASSLDPGTATYEQYF
CDR3 DNA: TGCGCCAGCAGCTTGGACCCCGGGACAGCTACCTACGAGCAGTACTTC

D gene: .
clone size: .
J gene: TRBJ2-3
V gene: TRBV7-6
CDR3 protein: CASSLVTTRALDTQYF
CDR3 DNA: TGTGCCAGCAGCTTAGTCACGACTCGAGCACTAGATACGCAGTATTTT

D gene: .
clone size: .
J gene: TRBJ1-1
V gene: TRBV6-5
CDR3 protein: CASSWGRNTEAFF
CDR3 DNA: TGTGCCAGCAGTTGGGGCCGGAACACTGAAGCTTTCTTT

D gene: TRBD1
clone size: once
J gene: TRBJ2-5
V gene: TRBV11-2
CDR3 protein: CASSLTGGWAETQYF
CDR3 DNA: TGTGCCAGCAGCCTGACAGGGGGGTGGGCGGAGACCCAGTACTTC

D gene: .
clone size: .
J gene: TRBJ2-2
V gene: TRBV2
CDR3 protein: CASSTTGNTGELFF
CDR3 DNA: TGTGCCAGCAGTACTACAGGGAACACCGGGGAGCTGTTTTTT

D gene: .
clone size: once
J gene: TRBJ2-5
V gene: TRBV15
CDR3 protein: CASSGFQETQYF
CDR3 DNA: TGTGCCTCCTCCGGGTTCCAAGAGACCCAGTACTTC

D gene: .
clone size: .
J gene: TRBJ2-3
V gene: TRBV11-3
CDR3 protein: CASSPAAGTDTQYF
CDR3 DNA: TGTGCCAGCAGCCCCGCCGCGGGCACAGATACGCAGTATTTT

D gene: .
clone size: .
J gene: TRBJ2-7
V gene: TRBV6-1
CDR3 protein: CASTYQAYEQYF
CDR3 DNA: TGTGCCAGCACCTATCAGGCCTACGAGCAGTACTTC

D gene: TRBD1
clone size: few
J gene: TRBJ2-7
V gene: TRBV6-5
CDR3 protein: CASSYRQGTYEQYF
CDR3 DNA: TGTGCCAGCAGTTACCGACAGGGTACCTACGAGCAGTACTTC

D gene: .
clone size: .
J gene: TRBJ1-1
V gene: TRBV19
CDR3 protein: CASSPLGRTMNTEAFF
CDR3 DNA: TGTGCCAGTAGTCCCCTGGGCAGGACAATGAACACTGAAGCTTTCTTT

D gene: .
clone size: .
J gene: TRBJ2-1
V gene: TRBV29-1
CDR3 protein: CSVPFQGFYNEQFF
CDR3 DNA: TGCAGCGTTCCCTTTCAGGGGTTCTACAATGAGCAGTTCTTC

D gene: .
clone size: .
J gene: TRBJ2-1
V gene: TRBV27
CDR3 protein: CASSTHRSSYNEQFF
CDR3 DNA: TGTGCCAGCAGTACACACAGGAGCTCCTACAATGAGCAGTTCTTC

D gene: .
clone size: .
J gene: TRBJ2-7
V gene: TRBV6-6
CDR3 protein: CASSNLADGYEQYF
CDR3 DNA: TGTGCCAGCAGTAACTTAGCGGACGGGTACGAGCAGTACTTC

D gene: .
clone size: once
J gene: TRBJ1-1
V gene: TRBV7-2
CDR3 protein: CASSRSVRTEAFF
CDR3 DNA: TGTGCCAGCAGCCGGTCGGTACGCACTGAAGCTTTCTTT

D gene: .
clone size: .
J gene: TRBJ2-3
V gene: TRBV29-1
CDR3 protein: CSGGGGHTDTQYF
CDR3 DNA: TGCAGCGGAGGGGGGGGCCACACAGATACGCAGTATTTT

D gene: TRBD1
clone size: .
J gene: TRBJ2-1
V gene: TRBV7-9
CDR3 protein: CASSSYSGTGGYNEQFF
CDR3 DNA: TGTGCCAGCAGCTCGTATTCCGGGACAGGGGGCTACAATGAGCAGTTCTTC

D gene: .
clone size: .
J gene: TRBJ1-1
V gene: TRBV11-2
CDR3 protein: CASSLVRRLNTEAFF
CDR3 DNA: TGTGCCAGCAGCTTAGTCCGGAGATTGAACACTGAAGCTTTCTTT

D gene: .
clone size: .
J gene: TRBJ1-6
V gene: TRBV6-5
CDR3 protein: CASSYSGTLDSPLHF
CDR3 DNA: TGTGCCAGCAGTTACTCTGGGACACTGGATTCACCCCTCCACTTT

D gene: .
clone size: .
J gene: TRBJ2-1
V gene: TRBV7-9
CDR3 protein: CASSLIDLNEQFF
CDR3 DNA: TGTGCCAGCAGCCTAATAGATTTGAATGAGCAGTTCTTC

D gene: .
clone size: .
J gene: TRBJ1-1
V gene: TRBV27
CDR3 protein: CASSLQGRYTEAFF
CDR3 DNA: TGTGCCAGCAGTTTACAGGGTCGGTACACTGAAGCTTTCTTT

D gene: .
clone size: .
J gene: TRBJ1-4
V gene: TRBV19
CDR3 protein: CASSILPAAKLFF
CDR3 DNA: TGTGCCAGTAGTATATTACCGGCGGCAAAACTGTTTTTT

D gene: TRBD1
clone size: once
J gene: TRBJ2-5
V gene: TRBV13
CDR3 protein: CASSLGQGYQETQYF
CDR3 DNA: TGTGCCAGCAGCCTCGGACAGGGATACCAAGAGACCCAGTACTTC

D gene: .
clone size: .
J gene: TRBJ2-7
V gene: TRBV19
CDR3 protein: CASSLSRGMGEQYF
CDR3 DNA: TGTGCCAGTAGTTTATCCAGGGGCATGGGAGAGCAGTACTTC

D gene: .
clone size: .
J gene: TRBJ1-5
V gene: TRBV4-1
CDR3 protein: CASSQEPRGGQPQHF
CDR3 DNA: TGCGCCAGCAGCCAAGAGCCACGGGGTGGTCAGCCCCAGCATTTT

D gene: TRBD2
clone size: .
J gene: TRBJ2-1
V gene: TRBV11-2
CDR3 protein: CASSLAAGGLSSYNEQFF
CDR3 DNA: TGTGCCAGCAGCTTAGCAGCGGGGGGGCTTAGCTCCTACAATGAGCAGTTCTTC

D gene: .
clone size: .
J gene: TRBJ1-1
V gene: TRBV11-3
CDR3 protein: CASRLDGTYNTEAFF
CDR3 DNA: TGTGCCAGCAGGTTAGACGGTACTTATAACACTGAAGCTTTCTTT

D gene: .
clone size: .
J gene: TRBJ2-5
V gene: TRBV6-1
CDR3 protein: CASSDTGYETQYF
CDR3 DNA: TGTGCCAGCAGTGATACAGGGTACGAGACCCAGTACTTC

D gene: TRBD1
clone size: .
J gene: TRBJ2-2
V gene: TRBV27
CDR3 protein: CASSLWTGGANTGELFF
CDR3 DNA: TGTGCCAGCAGTTTATGGACAGGGGGCGCGAACACCGGGGAGCTGTTTTTT

D gene: .
clone size: .
J gene: TRBJ1-2
V gene: TRBV6-6
CDR3 protein: CASTAAGGYGYTF
CDR3 DNA: TGTGCCAGCACCGCAGCGGGGGGGTATGGCTACACCTTC

D gene: .
clone size: .
J gene: TRBJ1-1
V gene: TRBV29-1
CDR3 protein: CSVTTWGQNTEAFF
CDR3 DNA: TGCAGCGTGACTACCTGGGGACAGAACACTGAAGCTTTCTTT

D gene: .
clone size: .
J gene: TRBJ2-3
V gene: TRBV11-2
CDR3 protein: CASSLAIAARGPSTDTQYF
CDR3 DNA: TGTGCCAGCAGCTTAGCCATCGCGGCGCGGGGGCCCAGCACAGATACGCAGTATTTT

D gene: TRBD2
clone size: .
J gene: TRBJ2-7
V gene: TRBV7-8
CDR3 protein: CASSSGEGLEQYF
CDR3 DNA: TGTGCCAGCAGCTCGGGGGAGGGTCTCGAGCAGTACTTC

D gene: TRBD1
clone size: .
J gene: TRBJ1-1
V gene: TRBV11-2
CDR3 protein: CASSPRTGGTEAFF
CDR3 DNA: TGTGCCAGCAGCCCGAGGACAGGGGGAACTGAAGCTTTCTTT

D gene: TRBD1
clone size: .
J gene: TRBJ1-4
V gene: TRBV15
CDR3 protein: CATSMNIRGRYEKLFF
CDR3 DNA: TGTGCCACCAGCATGAATATCAGGGGGCGGTATGAAAAACTGTTTTTT

D gene: .
clone size: .
J gene: TRBJ1-5
V gene: TRBV28
CDR3 protein: CASSLLGGPGISNQPQHF
CDR3 DNA: TGTGCCAGCAGTTTATTAGGAGGTCCAGGCATCAGCAATCAGCCCCAGCATTTT

D gene: TRBD1
clone size: .
J gene: TRBJ2-4
V gene: TRBV7-8
CDR3 protein: CASSFDPQAGGRLAKNIQYF
CDR3 DNA: TGTGCCAGCAGCTTCGACCCCCAGGCAGGGGGTCGCTTAGCCAAAAACATTCAGTACTTC

D gene: .
clone size: .
J gene: TRBJ2-3
V gene: TRBV5-4
CDR3 protein: CASSLGLFPRTDTQYF
CDR3 DNA: TGTGCCAGCAGCTTGGGACTTTTTCCCCGCACAGATACGCAGTATTTT

D gene: TRBD2
clone size: .
J gene: TRBJ2-1
V gene: TRBV29-1
CDR3 protein: CSVSSGNNEQFF
CDR3 DNA: TGCAGCGTTAGCAGCGGGAACAATGAGCAGTTCTTC

D gene: .
clone size: .
J gene: TRBJ1-1
V gene: TRBV27
CDR3 protein: CASSLGGNTEAFF
CDR3 DNA: TGTGCCAGCAGTTTGGGGGGGAACACTGAAGCTTTCTTT

D gene: .
clone size: .
J gene: TRBJ2-7
V gene: TRBV15
CDR3 protein: CATSRDPQQQRGFNEQYF
CDR3 DNA: TGTGCCACCAGCAGAGATCCCCAACAACAAAGGGGTTTCAACGAGCAGTACTTC

D gene: TRBD1
clone size: once
J gene: TRBJ2-2
V gene: TRBV7-2
CDR3 protein: CASSLEGTGMGGELFF
CDR3 DNA: TGTGCCAGCAGCTTAGAAGGGACAGGGATGGGCGGGGAGCTGTTTTTT

D gene: .
clone size: .
J gene: TRBJ1-5
V gene: TRBV5-8
CDR3 protein: CASSLRTFTPDQPQHF
CDR3 DNA: TGTGCCAGCAGCCTCCGGACATTTACACCGGATCAGCCCCAGCATTTT

D gene: .
clone size: once
J gene: TRBJ1-5
V gene: TRBV19
CDR3 protein: CASRQGTNQPQHF
CDR3 DNA: TGTGCCAGTAGGCAGGGAACCAATCAGCCCCAGCATTTT

D gene: TRBD2
clone size: .
J gene: TRBJ2-5
V gene: TRBV19
CDR3 protein: CASSILAGVQETQYF
CDR3 DNA: TGTGCCAGTAGTATCCTAGCGGGGGTCCAAGAGACCCAGTACTTC

D gene: TRBD1
clone size: .
J gene: TRBJ1-2
V gene: TRBV11-2
CDR3 protein: CASSWGQGEYGYTF
CDR3 DNA: TGTGCCAGCAGCTGGGGACAGGGGGAGTATGGCTACACCTTC

D gene: TRBD1
clone size: .
J gene: TRBJ2-5
V gene: TRBV28
CDR3 protein: CASSLQTGWETQYF
CDR3 DNA: TGTGCCAGCAGTTTGCAGACAGGGTGGGAGACCCAGTACTTC

D gene: TRBD1
clone size: .
J gene: TRBJ1-5
V gene: TRBV12-5
CDR3 protein: CASGLGDRGGGSNQPQHF
CDR3 DNA: TGTGCTAGTGGTTTGGGGGACAGGGGAGGAGGTAGCAATCAGCCCCAGCATTTT

D gene: .
clone size: .
J gene: TRBJ2-1
V gene: TRBV7-2
CDR3 protein: CASSLFSSNEQFF
CDR3 DNA: TGTGCCAGCAGCTTATTCTCTTCCAATGAGCAGTTCTTC

D gene: .
clone size: .
J gene: TRBJ2-2
V gene: TRBV29-1
CDR3 protein: CSVDRGPGELFF
CDR3 DNA: TGCAGCGTTGACAGGGGACCCGGGGAGCTGTTTTTT

D gene: .
clone size: once
J gene: TRBJ2-5
V gene: TRBV9
CDR3 protein: CASSVVGTSKETQYF
CDR3 DNA: TGTGCCAGCAGCGTAGTGGGCACTAGTAAAGAGACCCAGTACTTC

D gene: TRBD1
clone size: few
J gene: TRBJ2-7
V gene: TRBV7-3
CDR3 protein: CASSPTGAEEQYF
CDR3 DNA: TGTGCCAGCAGCCCAACAGGGGCAGAAGAGCAGTACTTC

D gene: TRBD1
clone size: once
J gene: TRBJ2-1
V gene: TRBV4-2
CDR3 protein: CASSQPGQGWFF
CDR3 DNA: TGTGCCAGCAGCCAACCCGGACAGGGGTGGTTCTTC

D gene: TRBD2
clone size: .
J gene: TRBJ2-2
V gene: TRBV28
CDR3 protein: CASSLLAGGPNTGELFF
CDR3 DNA: TGTGCCAGCAGTCTGCTAGCGGGGGGGCCGAACACCGGGGAGCTGTTTTTT